These 14 T cell receptor beta chains originate from one sample sequenced in a study of regulatory T cells in long-lasting Graves disease. Documented time point: newly diagnosed GD, antithyroid drugs for less than 3 months. Making the TCR library involved RNA that had been extracted from PBMCs. Both iRepertoire HTBI primers and Arm-PCR of CDR3 regions were used to build the TCR beta libraries. One entry per CDR3 protein, called by TCRdb with MiXCR from the multiplex PCR reads. The sample includes 350,000 to 500,000 distinct CDR3 sequences, 16% of them seen just once. These same data were also listed under a study on T cells in Graves' hyperthyroidism and ophthalmopathy.

The material was peripheral blood mononuclear cells (PBMCs), obtained at new diagnosis, from a patient treated with antithyroid drugs. Source of these receptors: a woman aged 30 to 39 with Graves disease.

There are many counts of this clonotype. The rearrangement uses TRBV12-3 or TRBV12-4 and TRBJ2-2; 10 bases agree with TRBD2. This CDR3 is built from 16 residues. V lost 6 bases, J lost 1 base, and 5 bases stayed unmatched. DNA for the CDR3: TGTGCCAGCAGCCCAACTAGCGGGGAGAACACCGGGGAGCTGTTTTTT. This translates into CASSPTSGENTGELFF.

This clonotype was counted ten times or more. The chain uses TRBV20-1 and TRBJ2-2; the D gene could be TRBD1 or TRBD2 (6 bases each). The CDR3 totals 15 residues. Trimming left V 0 bases short and J 3 bases short, with 11 bases between. Germline CDR1 and CDR2: DFQATT and SNEGSKA (reference sequence). This CDR3 is CSARERGRYTGELFF. The CDR3 DNA sequence: TGCAGTGCTAGAGAAAGGGGGAGGTACACCGGGGAGCTGTTTTTT.

Ten or more counts support this clonotype. The J gene is TRBJ2-3, the V gene TRBV18, with 7 nucleotides matching TRBD1. Germline CDR1 is KGHSH and CDR2 is LQKENI. The CDR3 has 16 residues. V lost 4 bases, J lost 0 bases, and 7 bases stayed unmatched. The CDR3 is CASSLIGQASTDTQYF. The CDR3 DNA follows: TGTGCCAGCTCACTGATCGGACAGGCTAGCACAGATACGCAGTATTTT.

This clonotype has a handful of counts. This chain connects TRBV6-1 to TRBJ2-3, with a possible D match to TRBD2 (5 bases). The CDR3 consists of 12 residues. The V end was cut by 5 bases, the J end by 10 bases, with 13 bases between. Germline values: CDR1 MNHNS, CDR2 SASEGT. For the CDR3, the DNA is TGTGCCAGCAGTCCTCGACTATTTGCGCAGTATTTT. Its protein is CASSPRLFAQYF.

This clonotype was seen ten or more times. V and J are TRBV6-5 and TRBJ2-5; D unresolved. CDR1 MNHEY and CDR2 SVGAGI come from the germline V gene. The germline V and J ends were trimmed by 2 bases and 8 bases, with 15 bases remaining between them. The CDR3 totals 14 residues. CDR3 bases: TGTGCCAGCAGTTACGCGACTCGGCACGGCACCCAGTACTTC. Protein product: CASSYATRHGTQYF.

As for this clonotype: Given a much more abundant clone one base away, this may be a read error. The rearrangement links TRBV24-1 to TRBJ2-1; 8 bases agree with TRBD2. Germline V gives CDR1 KGHDR, CDR2 SFDVKD. The CDR3 contains 16 residues. V lost 4 bases to trimming and J lost 9 bases; unmatched junction nucleotides: 13. The CDR3 sequence is CATSDPGTRRSSEQFF. Here the CDR3 DNA reads TGTGCCACCAGTGACCCCGGGACTAGGAGATCCAGTGAGCAGTTCTTC.

This clonotype showed up many times. The chain carries TRBV7-9 and TRBJ2-1, with 15 bases aligning to TRBD2. From germline, CDR1 is SEHNR and CDR2 FQNEAQ (reference sequence). The CDR3 loop spans 15 amino acids. Trimming took 5 bases from V and 10 from J; bases not matched to a gene: 6. The CDR3 region has the DNA TGTGCCAGCAGCCAGGGACTAGCGGGGGGCATGGAGCAGTTCTTC. Amino acids: CASSQGLAGGMEQFF.

This rearrangement joins TRBV19 to TRBJ2-1; D might be TRBD1 or TRBD2, each matching 5 bases. Germline CDR1 is LNHDA and CDR2 is SQIVND (reference sequence). V lost 6 bases and J lost 7, with 22 bases in between. The CDR3 is 16 amino acids. CDR3 amino acids: CASRKIGGVNTNEQFF. For the CDR3, the DNA is TGTGCCAGTAGAAAGATTGGGGGTGTAAACACGAATGAGCAGTTCTTC.

In its sample, this clonotype was seen a few times. The rearrangement uses TRBV12-3 or TRBV12-4 and TRBJ1-3; TRBD1 matches at 7 bases. This CDR3 spans 17 amino acids. The V and J ends lost 3 bases and 4 bases, in that order; junction bases with no gene match: 12. CDR3 residues: CASSFSPDRAGGNTIYF. The CDR3, as DNA: TGTGCCAGCAGTTTTTCCCCCGACAGGGCCGGGGGAAACACCATATATTTT.

This chain joins TRBV29-1 and TRBJ2-5; D not resolved. The CDR3 has 10 residues. Trimming pared 5 bases from V and 7 bases from J, leaving 8 bases between. Per germline, CDR1 SQVTM and CDR2 ANQGSEA. In DNA, the CDR3 is TGCAGCGTTCAACCAGGGACCCAGTACTTC. Translated: CSVQPGTQYF. The whole variable domain, filled in from reference TRBV29-1 and TRBJ2-5, reads SAVISQKPSRDICQRGTSLTIQCQVDSQVTMMFWYRQQPGQSLTLIATANQGSEATYESGFVIDKFPISRPNLTFSTLTVSNMSPEDSSIYLCSVQPGTQYFGPGTRLLVL.

This rearrangement joins TRBV5-1 to TRBJ2-6; tentative D call: TRBD1 (6 bases). This CDR3 has 17 amino acids. From germline, CDR1 is SGHRS and CDR2 YFSETQ. V was clipped by 3 bases and J by 0 bases, with 13 bases between them. CDR3 in amino acids: CASSSSSRGSGANVLTF. CDR3 DNA: TGCGCCAGCAGCTCCTCGTCCAGGGGCTCTGGGGCCAACGTCCTGACTTTC.

J is TRBJ2-3 and V is TRBV9, with 13 nucleotides matching TRBD2. The CDR3 has 17 residues. V shed 0 bases and J 3 bases; nucleotides not matched to a gene: 4. The V gene's germline CDR1 is SGDLS and CDR2 YYNGEE. The CDR3 DNA reads TGTGCCAGCAGCGTAGCCAGGACTAGCGGGAGTACAGATACGCAGTATTTT. As protein: CASSVARTSGSTDTQYF. The entire variable domain, with the rest obtained from reference TRBV9 and TRBJ2-3, is as follows: DSGVTQTPKHLITATGQRVTLRCSPRSGDLSVYWYQQSLDQGLQFLIQYYNGEERAKGNILERFSAQQFPDLHSELNLSSLELGDSALYFCASSVARTSGSTDTQYFGPGTRLTVL.

The sample holds many counts of this clonotype. The chain has TRBV12-3 or TRBV12-4 and TRBJ2-3, with a tentative D call TRBD2 (5 bases). This CDR3 has 14 residues. V was pared by 10 bases and J by 1 base, with 15 bases between. In DNA, the CDR3 is TGTGCCACCACGGAGGAAGTGGGCACAGATACGCAGTATTTT. Residues: CATTEEVGTDTQYF.

This clonotype was detected ten times or more. This sequence joins TRBV11-2 and TRBJ2-7; 7 bases line up with TRBD2. The CDR3 totals 15 residues. The V and J ends lost 0 bases and 4 bases, in that order; junction bases with no gene match: 6. Looked up from germline, CDR1 is SGHAT and CDR2 is FQNNGV. The CDR3 spells CASSLEAGDRYEQYF. Written as DNA, the CDR3 is TGTGCCAGCAGCTTAGAGGCGGGAGATCGATACGAGCAGTACTTC.